One and the same sample provided the 19 T cell receptor beta chains below, sequenced in a study of regulatory and conventional T cells in RAG deficiency. Conventional CD4+ T cells were sorted from blood as CD25-low CD127-high cells. Assay: immunoSEQ multiplex PCR; the TCRdb copy retains only in-frame clones and omits some. The sample shows 34,000 or so clones, around 76% of them seen only once. The same data also contributed to another study, on regulatory T cells. That paper adds: Amplification used 52 TRBV primers and 13 TRBJ primers.

What was sequenced was CD4+ effector T cells sorted from blood. These receptors were taken from a human donor in good health.

The genes are TRBV19 and TRBJ1-1; 8 nucleotides agree with TRBD1. CDR1 and CDR2 from the germline V gene are LNHDA and SQIVND (reference sequence). The CDR3 length is 16 residues. Unmatched junction bases numbered 13, after V lost 6 bases and J lost 4 bases. DNA for the CDR3: TGTGCCAGTAGAGACCCGGGGCACAGGGGGGGCACTGAAGCTTTCTTT. It codes for CASRDPGHRGGTEAFF.

The chain carries TRBV5-6 and TRBJ2-7; TRBD1 or TRBD2 may be the D gene (5 bases each). This CDR3 has 15 amino acids. CDR1 SGHDT and CDR2 YYEEEE come from the germline V gene. V lost 4 bases, J lost 1 base, and 15 bases lay in between. CDR3 residues: CASSVGNRPSYEQYF. CDR3 sequence (DNA): TGTGCCAGCAGCGTCGGGAACAGGCCTTCCTACGAGCAGTACTTC.

This sequence joins TRBV5-1 and TRBJ2-5, with D possibly being TRBD1 (6 bases). V was shortened by 4 bases and J by 4 bases, with 11 bases between the two germline ends. The CDR3 length is 13 residues. Germline V CDR1 and CDR2: SGHRS, YFSETQ. The CDR3 region is CASSVQGPETQYF. The DNA of the CDR3 is TGCGCCAGCAGCGTACAGGGACCAGAGACCCAGTACTTC. Full variable domain (remainder filled in from reference TRBV5-1 and TRBJ2-5): KAGVTQTPRYLIKTRGQQVTLSCSPISGHRSVSWYQQTPGQGLQFLFEYFSETQRNKGNFPGRFSGRQFSNSRSEMNVSTLELGDSALYLCASSVQGPETQYFGPGTRLLVL.

This clone was found a few times. CDR3 sequence reads: CATSREGARLSLHF. The CDR3 bases are TGTGCCACCAGCAGAGAAGGGGCCCGCCTATCCCTCCACTTT. The chain carries TRBV15 and TRBJ1-6; D possibly corresponds to TRBD1 (5 bases). V was cut by 0 bases and J by 14 bases, with 14 bases left in between. The germline CDR1 and CDR2 sequences are LNHNV and YYDKDF (reference sequence). The CDR3 runs 14 residues.

The chain carries TRBV27 and TRBJ1-6; no clear D gene. The CDR3 covers 18 residues. Germline CDR1 is MNHEY and CDR2 is SMNVEV (reference sequence). V was clipped by 5 bases and J by 3 bases, with 20 bases between them. The DNA of the CDR3 is TGTGCCAGCAGTCCGTGGGGAGGGTTGGGTGGCTATAATTCACCCCTCCACTTT. It is translated as CASSPWGGLGGYNSPLHF.

J is TRBJ2-3 and V is TRBV6-8; 9 bases fit TRBD1. Trimming at V came to 6 bases and at J to 3 bases, leaving 7 bases not matched to a gene. The CDR3 extends over 15 amino acids. CDR1 and CDR2 from the germline V gene are MNHGY and SAAAGT. This CDR3 reads CASRKTGGGTDTQYF. The CDR3 coding sequence is TGTGCCAGCAGGAAGACAGGGGGAGGTACAGATACGCAGTATTTT.

The V call is TRBV4-2, the J call TRBJ1-4, with D possibly being TRBD1 (5 bases). CDR1 and CDR2 from the germline V gene are LGHNA and YNFKEQ. Trimming took 4 bases from V and 10 from J, leaving 13 bases between them. This CDR3 is 13 amino acids long. The CDR3 coding sequence is TGTGCCAGCAGCCCCGAGCCGGGGCCAAAACTGTTTTTT. Protein: CASSPEPGPKLFF.

CDR3 nucleotides: TGCGCCAGCAGCTTGGACGGGACTAGGGAAGAGACCCAGTACTTC. It is translated as CASSLDGTREETQYF. The chain links TRBV5-1 to TRBJ2-5; TRBD2 aligns across 8 bases. The junction had 4 bases not matched to a gene; V was cut back by 0 bases and J by 3 bases. Germline loops: CDR1 SGHRS, CDR2 YFSETQ. The length of the CDR3 is 15 residues.

The chain is built from TRBV11-2 and TRBJ1-4, with 7 nucleotides matching TRBD1. Unmatched junction bases numbered 11, after V lost 6 bases and J lost 7 bases. Looked up from germline, CDR1 is SGHAT and CDR2 is FQNNGV. The CDR3 covers 15 residues. The CDR3 region has the DNA TGTGCCAGCAGTTTAAACAGGGGTGTGAGTGAAAAACTGTTTTTT. Translation gives CASSLNRGVSEKLFF.

CDR3 sequence reads: CASSIGGGDNEQFF. DNA for the CDR3: TGTGCCAGCAGCATAGGAGGGGGCGACAATGAGCAGTTCTTC. The chain couples TRBV7-3 to TRBJ2-1, with D possibly being TRBD1 (7 bases). Trimming stripped 5 bases from V and 5 bases from J, with 13 bases between. There are 14 residues in the CDR3. Germline values: CDR1 SGHTA, CDR2 FQGTGA.

The CDR3: CASSRWGGLGYGYTF. The CDR3, as DNA: TGTGCCAGCAGTCGATGGGGGGGCCTTGGATATGGCTACACCTTC. This chain joins TRBV6-5 and TRBJ1-2, with D tentatively TRBD1 (6 bases). The V gene lost 5 bases and the J gene lost 5 bases, with 18 bases spanning the gap. The CDR3 has 15 residues. Germline V lookup: CDR1 MNHEY, CDR2 SVGAGI.

This clone was seen more than once but under ten times. The chain employs TRBV10-3 and TRBJ1-6; no reliable D call. V was clipped by 7 bases and J by 5 bases, with 12 bases between them. The CDR3 length is 14 residues. In germline, CDR1 is ENHRY, CDR2 SYGVKD. CDR3 coding DNA: TGTGCCATCAAGAGGACTATAGATAATTCACCCCTCCACTTT. Encoded protein: CAIKRTIDNSPLHF.

The chain links TRBV4-1 to TRBJ2-3; a possible D gene is TRBD1 (7 bases). V lost 5 bases, J lost 5 bases, and 14 bases lay in between. The CDR3 spans 14 residues. The germline V gene has CDR1 MGHRA and CDR2 YSYEKL. CDR3 DNA: TGCGCCAGCAGCTTTCGCGGGACAGTAGATACGCAGTATTTT. This codes for CASSFRGTVDTQYF.

The gene calls are TRBV15 and TRBJ1-3, with D possibly TRBD1 on 5 matching bases. The CDR3 contains 17 residues. Germline V gene lookup returns CDR1 LNHNV and CDR2 YYDKDF (reference sequence). The V end was cut by 2 bases, the J end by 4 bases, with 18 bases between. The chain's CDR3 is CATSRLPSFGGGNTIYF. The CDR3 DNA follows: TGTGCCACCAGCAGATTACCCTCGTTCGGGGGGGGAAACACCATATATTTT.

This clone appeared a few times. J is TRBJ2-2 and V is TRBV5-1; D unresolved. This CDR3 has 12 amino acids. The germline V and J ends were trimmed by 2 bases and 2 bases, with 1 base remaining between them. Germline V CDR1 and CDR2: SGHRS, YFSETQ. CDR3 in amino acids: CASSFNTGELFF. Written as DNA, the CDR3 is TGCGCCAGCAGCTTCAACACCGGGGAGCTGTTTTTT.

V gene TRBV4-1 combines with J gene TRBJ2-5; 10 bases are a match to TRBD2. CDR1 MGHRA and CDR2 YSYEKL come from the germline V gene. This CDR3 has 18 residues. V lost 0 bases to trimming and J lost 2 bases; unmatched junction nucleotides: 9. CDR3 protein: CASSQDLTSGLVQETQYF. The DNA for the CDR3 is TGCGCCAGCAGCCAAGATCTGACTAGCGGGCTCGTACAAGAGACCCAGTACTTC.

The J gene is TRBJ2-5, the V gene TRBV30, with 9 bases that match TRBD2. Unmatched junction bases numbered 4, after V lost 2 bases and J lost 3 bases. CDR3 length equals 14 residues. Germline V gene sequence: CDR1 GTSNPN, CDR2 SVGIG (reference sequence). Written as DNA, the CDR3 is TGTGCCTGGAGTCAGGTAGCGGGGGAAGAGACCCAGTACTTC. The encoded protein is CAWSQVAGEETQYF.

The chain employs TRBV2 and TRBJ1-1; no clear D gene. Per the germline V gene, CDR1 is SNHLY and CDR2 is FYNNEI. The CDR3 totals 12 residues. V was pared by 7 bases and J by 3 bases, with 9 bases between. The chain's CDR3 is CASKLPDTEAFF. DNA for the CDR3: TGTGCCAGCAAGCTTCCGGACACTGAAGCTTTCTTT.

The chain employs TRBV14 and TRBJ2-1, with 7 bases identical to TRBD2. With 3 bases clipped from V and 2 bases from J, the junction kept 10 bases outside the gene matches. CDR3 length: 17 residues. Germline V gives CDR1 SGHDN, CDR2 FVKESK. CDR3: CASSHYRGTNTYNEQFF. The CDR3, as DNA: TGTGCCAGCAGCCATTATCGGGGGACTAATACCTACAATGAGCAGTTCTTC. Full variable domain (rest looked up from reference TRBV14 and TRBJ2-1): EAGVTQFPSHSVIEKGQTVTLRCDPISGHDNLYWYRRVMGKEIKFLLHFVKESKQDESGMPNNRFLAERTGGTYSTLKVQPAELEDSGVYFCASSHYRGTNTYNEQFFGPGTRLTVL.